Listed below are T cell receptor beta chains from one sample, sequenced in a study of human T cells and chemical hapten exposure. Each CDR3 protein gets one entry after TCRdb re-called the RACE reads with MiXCR. The table shows about 41,000 distinct CDR3 sequences, with 3% to 3.5% occurring only once. The sample in question was whole blood, obtained in connection with sensitization to the hapten diphenylcyclopropenone (DPC). The receptors shown here come from a man aged 40-49 years with alopecia areata. Some clones in this sample may be carry-over from other donors' samples. CDR3s include the opening cysteine and the closing phenylalanine or tryptophan. A D gene is named only where the DNA matches it firmly. Some rows have no size entry. The others give once, few or many, or a class for an expanded clone.

abundance,v_gene,j_gene,d_gene,CDR3aa,CDR3nt
many,TRBV28,TRBJ1-5,.,CASSFSPQGLNNQPQHF,TGTGCCAGCAGTTTTTCGCCACAGGGATTAAACAATCAGCCCCAGCATTTT
many,TRBV14,TRBJ2-5,.,CASSHLTGHQETQYF,TGTGCCAGCAGCCACCTGACGGGACACCAAGAGACCCAGTACTTC
many,TRBV20-1,TRBJ2-7,TRBD2,CSARGGGDAEQYF,TGCAGTGCTAGGGGGGGGGGGGACGCCGAGCAGTACTTC
many,TRBV10-1,TRBJ2-7,.,CASSAYPTYEQYF,TGCGCCAGCAGCGCCTATCCCACCTACGAGCAGTACTTC
few,TRBV5-4,TRBJ1-2,TRBD1,CASSLGQGAYYGYTF,TGTGCCAGCAGCCTAGGACAGGGGGCATACTATGGCTACACCTTC
few,TRBV28,TRBJ2-7,.,CASSRDAGTREQYF,TGTGCCAGCAGTCGGGACGCCGGAACCCGGGAGCAGTACTTC
many,TRBV28,TRBJ2-7,.,CASNRDSYEQYF,TGTGCCAGCAATCGGGACTCCTACGAGCAGTACTTC
many,TRBV5-1,TRBJ2-4,.,CASSLEWAKNIQYF,TGCGCCAGCAGCTTGGAGTGGGCCAAAAACATTCAGTACTTC
many,TRBV24-1,TRBJ1-5,.,CATSPRGLNSNQPQHF,TGTGCCACCAGTCCCAGGGGACTTAATAGCAATCAGCCCCAGCATTTT
many,TRBV27,TRBJ2-7,.,CASSRDPLNYEQYF,TGTGCCAGCAGTCGGGACCCCCTGAACTACGAGCAGTACTTC
many,TRBV20-1,TRBJ1-5,.,CSARDLARGGSNQPQHF,TGCAGTGCTAGAGATTTAGCTAGGGGGGGGAGCAATCAGCCCCAGCATTTT
medium-sized,TRBV7-2,TRBJ2-1,.,CASSPGTTVAPLQFF,TGTGCCAGCAGCCCCGGGACAACCGTTGCCCCACTCCAGTTCTTC
many,TRBV5-1,TRBJ1-1,.,CASSIATGQGRTEAFF,TGCGCCAGCAGCATCGCCACGGGGCAGGGGAGGACTGAAGCTTTCTTT
many,TRBV18,TRBJ1-5,.,CASSPDSGTRNQPQHF,TGTGCCAGCTCACCAGATTCAGGGACTCGCAATCAGCCCCAGCATTTT
.,TRBV7-2,TRBJ2-2,.,CASSTYTGELFF,TGTGCCAGCAGCACCTACACCGGGGAGCTGTTTTTT
many,TRBV4-1,TRBJ2-7,TRBD1,CASSQTGGYEQYF,TGCGCCAGCAGCCAAACAGGGGGGTACGAGCAGTACTTC
.,TRBV6-1,TRBJ1-1,TRBD1,CASRTQGQSNTEAFF,TGTGCCAGCAGGACCCAGGGACAGTCGAACACTGAAGCTTTCTTT
many,TRBV12-3/TRBV12-4,TRBJ2-2,.,CASARGANTGELFF,TGTGCCAGCGCCAGGGGCGCGAACACCGGGGAGCTGTTTTTT
many,TRBV6-5,TRBJ1-2,TRBD1,CASRQGGAYGYTF,TGTGCCAGCCGACAGGGGGGAGCCTATGGCTACACCTTC
many,TRBV12-5,TRBJ1-1,TRBD1,CASGLGTGSEAFF,TGTGCTAGTGGTTTGGGGACAGGGTCTGAAGCTTTCTTT
many,TRBV7-2,TRBJ2-1,.,CASSLGLDLNEQFF,TGTGCCAGCAGCTTAGGACTCGACCTAAATGAGCAGTTCTTC
many,TRBV24-1,TRBJ2-3,.,CATSDLQEGDTDTQYF,TGTGCCACCAGTGATTTACAAGAAGGGGACACAGATACGCAGTATTTT
few,TRBV5-1,TRBJ2-6,.,CASSLKEVAGSGANVLTF,TGCGCCAGCAGCCTAAAGGAGGTGGCAGGCTCCGGGGCCAACGTCCTGACTTTC
many,TRBV12-3/TRBV12-4,TRBJ2-3,.,CASSLARGSTDTQYF,TGTGCCAGCAGTTTAGCGCGCGGTTCCACAGATACGCAGTATTTT
many,TRBV6-2/TRBV6-3,TRBJ1-1,.,CASSWTSRQEAFF,TGTGCCAGCAGTTGGACTTCTCGTCAAGAAGCTTTCTTT
few,TRBV6-1,TRBJ1-5,TRBD1,CASSAVSTVTGGPQHF,TGTGCCAGCAGTGCCGTATCTACAGTTACAGGGGGGCCCCAGCATTTT
few,TRBV5-4,TRBJ2-3,TRBD2,CASSAGLAGFTDTQYF,TGTGCCAGCAGCGCGGGACTAGCGGGTTTCACAGATACGCAGTATTTT
few,TRBV28,TRBJ2-3,TRBD2,CASSPSGVGGTDTQYF,TGTGCCAGCAGTCCCTCGGGCGTGGGGGGGACAGATACGCAGTATTTT
many,TRBV6-5,TRBJ1-1,.,CASSYQTNTEAFF,TGTGCCAGCAGTTACCAAACCAACACTGAAGCTTTCTTT
many,TRBV12-3/TRBV12-4,TRBJ1-2,.,CASSFKTAYGYTF,TGTGCCAGCAGTTTCAAGACAGCATATGGCTACACCTTC
few,TRBV20-1,TRBJ2-2,.,CSANRDTGELFF,TGCAGTGCCAACCGGGACACCGGGGAGCTGTTTTTT
many,TRBV3-1,TRBJ2-2,.,CASSQGRPTANTGELFF,TGTGCCAGCAGCCAAGGGCGCCCGACAGCGAACACCGGGGAGCTGTTTTTT
many,TRBV4-3,TRBJ2-1,TRBD2,CASSQEFSSGSRGNEQFF,TGCGCCAGCAGCCAGGAATTCTCTAGCGGGAGTCGGGGCAATGAGCAGTTCTTC
many,TRBV12-3/TRBV12-4,TRBJ2-7,.,CASSLARVRTEQYF,TGTGCCAGCAGTTTAGCGCGTGTAAGGACAGAGCAGTACTTC
many,TRBV24-1,TRBJ2-5,.,CATSDPASAEETQYF,TGTGCCACCAGTGATCCGGCTAGCGCAGAAGAGACCCAGTACTTC
many,TRBV5-6,TRBJ2-1,.,CASRQGGRGNEQFF,TGTGCCAGCAGGCAGGGGGGAAGAGGTAATGAGCAGTTCTTC
many,TRBV7-2,TRBJ1-5,.,CASSLDSNQPQHF,TGTGCCAGCAGCTTGGATAGCAATCAGCCCCAGCATTTT
few,TRBV19,TRBJ1-5,TRBD1,CASLSGGFNQPQHF,TGTGCCAGTCTCTCAGGGGGATTCAATCAGCCCCAGCATTTT
many,TRBV2,TRBJ1-2,TRBD1,CASIWDRGNGYTF,TGTGCCAGCATCTGGGACAGGGGTAATGGCTACACCTTC
.,TRBV12-3/TRBV12-4,TRBJ1-1,.,CASSLVRDTEAFF,TGTGCCAGCAGTTTAGTCAGGGACACTGAAGCTTTCTTT
many,TRBV4-3,TRBJ1-1,.,CASSSDRTKAFF,TGCGCCAGCAGCTCCGACAGGACCAAAGCTTTCTTT
many,TRBV19,TRBJ2-1,.,CASSIDPLNEQFF,TGTGCCAGTAGTATAGATCCTCTCAATGAGCAGTTCTTC